The 19 T cell receptor beta chains presented below share a single source sample, sequenced in a study of blood T cell repertoires in COVID-19. Using immunoSEQ multiplex PCR, the repertoire was profiled, and TCRdb retains in-frame clones only, with some absent. Among more than 150,000 clones listed, about 95% were seen once. The sequencing input was peripheral blood. The receptor set was obtained from a man aged 30-40 years with COVID-19, enrolled during active disease.

V is TRBV5-4 and J is TRBJ2-1; TRBD1 is a possible D gene (5 bases). Trimming removed 1 base at V and 0 bases at J, with 8 bases between. The germline V gene encodes CDR1 SGHNT and CDR2 YYREEE (reference sequence). CDR3 size: 15 residues. The CDR3 DNA follows: TGTGCCAGCAGCTTGTCGCAGGGCTCCTACAATGAGCAGTTCTTC. Amino acid sequence: CASSLSQGSYNEQFF.

The chain is built from TRBV19 and TRBJ2-5; D unresolved. This CDR3 has 13 residues. Germline V gene data show CDR1 as LNHDA and CDR2 as SQIVND (reference sequence). V dropped 2 bases and J dropped 5 bases, with 9 bases sitting between them. The DNA of the CDR3 is TGTGCCAGTAGTATATCTGCCCAGGAGACCCAGTACTTC. Translated, it gives CASSISAQETQYF.

This chain links TRBV4-2 with TRBJ1-3; D is perhaps TRBD1 (5 bases). V lost 1 base and J lost 2, with 9 bases in between. Germline V gene lookup returns CDR1 LGHNA and CDR2 YNFKEQ. This CDR3 contains 15 residues. CDR3 sequence reads: CASSQVGGTGNTIYF. The CDR3 DNA reads as TGTGCCAGCAGCCAAGTGGGGGGTACTGGAAACACCATATATTTT.

This clone appeared once. The V call is TRBV5-1, the J call TRBJ2-3; TRBD1 aligns across 7 bases. With 7 bases clipped from V and 2 bases from J, the junction kept 7 bases outside the gene matches. CDR1 is SGHRS and CDR2 is YFSETQ in the germline V gene. The CDR3 covers 14 residues. CDR3 in DNA: TGCGCCAGCGTCCGGGACAGCTTCACAGATACGCAGTATTTT. Translating gives CASVRDSFTDTQYF.

This CDR3 is CASSSTTPGQGVVAFF. In nucleotides, the CDR3 is TGTGCCAGCAGCTCCACAACCCCGGGACAGGGGGTTGTAGCTTTCTTT. The chain employs TRBV7-6 and TRBJ1-1, with 11 bases identical to TRBD1. The CDR3 is 16 residues long. Trimming at V came to 4 bases and at J to 10 bases, leaving 14 bases not matched to a gene. Germline CDR1 SGHVS, CDR2 FNYEAQ.

The chain recombines TRBV27 with TRBJ1-3, with D tentatively TRBD1 (5 bases). This CDR3 comprises 15 residues. V lost 2 bases and J lost 1, with 9 bases in between. In germline, CDR1 is MNHEY, CDR2 SMNVEV (reference sequence). CDR3 DNA: TGTGCCAGCAGTTTACTGGGGCAGTCTGGAAACACCATATATTTT. As protein: CASSLLGQSGNTIYF.

This chain links TRBV4-1 with TRBJ1-5; D is perhaps TRBD1 (6 bases). V was shortened by 4 bases and J by 4 bases, with 11 bases between the two germline ends. CDR1 is MGHRA and CDR2 is YSYEKL in the germline V gene. The CDR3 sequence is 14 residues long. The CDR3 region is CASSLDRSNQPQHF. The CDR3 DNA sequence: TGCGCCAGCAGCCTCGACAGGAGTAATCAGCCCCAGCATTTT.

The chain is built from TRBV4-1 and TRBJ2-1; 11 bases fit TRBD2. CDR3 length: 19 residues. Germline V lookup: CDR1 MGHRA, CDR2 YSYEKL. Trimming removed 3 bases from V and 9 bases from J; junction bases left unmatched: 19. CDR3 DNA sequence: TGCGCCAGCAGCCATGACCCAATCAATCTAGCGGGGGGCCGAGGTGAGCAGTTCTTC. This gives the protein CASSHDPINLAGGRGEQFF.

This clone showed up just a few times. This chain links TRBV19 with TRBJ2-1, with TRBD2 identical over 16 bases. The germline V gene has CDR1 LNHDA and CDR2 SQIVND (reference sequence). V lost 5 bases and J lost 8; bases outside the gene matches: 6. The CDR3 sequence is 16 residues long. The CDR3 DNA is TGTGCCAGTAGTCTGGGGACTAGCGGGGGGGGTTATGAGCAGTTCTTC. Amino acid sequence: CASSLGTSGGGYEQFF.

The J gene is TRBJ2-1, the V gene TRBV6-5; D not certain. V was pared by 4 bases and J by 7 bases, with 5 bases between. CDR3 size: 11 residues. From germline, CDR1 is MNHEY and CDR2 SVGAGI. CDR3 DNA: TGTGCCAGCAGTTCACATAATGAGCAGTTCTTC. Its protein product is CASSSHNEQFF.

V usage is TRBV11-2 and J usage is TRBJ2-7; TRBD1 aligns across 10 bases. The germline V gene encodes CDR1 SGHAT and CDR2 FQNNGV. The CDR3 length is 17 residues. J gave up 4 bases and V 6 bases, and 15 bases lay outside the gene matches. Written as DNA, the CDR3 is TGTGCCAGCAGACCCGATCAAGCCGGGACAGGGGTGTACGAGCAGTACTTC. As protein: CASRPDQAGTGVYEQYF. Together with reference TRBV11-2 and TRBJ2-7, the CDR3 gives the full variable domain: EAGVAQSPRYKIIEKRQSVAFWCNPISGHATLYWYQQILGQGPKLLIQFQNNGVVDDSQLPKDRFSAERLKGVDSTLKIQPAKLEDSAVYLCASRPDQAGTGVYEQYFGPGTRLTVT.

This clone was detected only once. This sequence joins TRBV4-2 and TRBJ2-5, with 7 bases matching TRBD2. J gave up 5 bases and V 4 bases, and 13 bases lay outside the gene matches. There are 16 residues in the CDR3. Germline V gene sequence: CDR1 LGHNA, CDR2 YNFKEQ. CDR3 loop: CASSPRRGAGVETQYF. The DNA for the CDR3 is TGTGCCAGCAGCCCCCGCCGCGGGGCGGGGGTGGAGACCCAGTACTTC.

This clone was seen a single time. V usage is TRBV5-1 and J usage is TRBJ2-3; tentative D call: TRBD1 (6 bases). Trimming left V 6 bases short and J 5 bases short, with 16 bases between. The germline gives CDR1 SGHRS, CDR2 YFSETQ. There are 14 residues in the CDR3. The CDR3 is CASTRDTAEDTQYF. In DNA, the CDR3 is TGCGCCAGCACCCGGGACACGGCAGAAGATACGCAGTATTTT.

The gene calls are TRBV6-6 and TRBJ2-7; 7 positions match TRBD2. V lost 3 bases, J lost 7 bases, and 6 bases stayed unmatched. From germline, CDR1 is MNHNY and CDR2 SVGAGI (reference sequence). The CDR3 totals 13 residues. The DNA of the CDR3 is TGTGCCAGCAGTTATTCGGGGGGAAGAGAGCAGTACTTC. Protein product: CASSYSGGREQYF.

V is TRBV3-1 (or the pseudogene TRBV3-2) and J is TRBJ1-2; TRBD1 might be the D (6 bases). Germline V gene lookup returns CDR1 LGHDT and CDR2 YNNKEL (reference sequence). V lost 5 bases to trimming and J lost 5 bases, with 12 bases between them. The CDR3 runs 13 residues. CDR3: CASSSGAPYGYTF. The DNA for the CDR3 is TGTGCCAGCAGCTCAGGGGCTCCGTATGGCTACACCTTC.

Remarks on this clone: Additional DNA sequences in this sample encode the identical CDR3. CDR3 sequence (DNA): TGTGCCAGCAGCCCTAGCGGGGGAGCTGGAGAGACCCAGTACTTC. This sequence encodes CASSPSGGAGETQYF. This chain uses TRBV11-2 with TRBJ2-5; 10 bases are a match to TRBD2. CDR1 SGHAT and CDR2 FQNNGV come from the germline V gene. The CDR3 consists of 15 residues. J lost 4 bases, V lost 5 bases, and 7 bases had no gene match.

The genes are TRBV5-6 and TRBJ1-1, with 7 bases lining up with TRBD1. The CDR3 contains 12 residues. The junction had 4 bases not matched to a gene; V was cut back by 7 bases and J by 4 bases. The germline gives CDR1 SGHDT, CDR2 YYEEEE. DNA of the CDR3: TGTGCCAGCGGGTACAGGGGCACTGAAGCTTTCTTT. Translation gives CASGYRGTEAFF.

The count of this clone is one. The chain carries TRBV2 and TRBJ1-3; maybe TRBD1 (6 bases). Per germline, CDR1 SNHLY and CDR2 FYNNEI. Trimming cost V 4 bases and J 2 bases, with 12 bases left between them. CDR3 length: 15 amino acids. Here the CDR3 DNA reads TGTGCCAGCAGTGGGGCGGACAGACCTGGAAACACCATATATTTT. Its protein is CASSGADRPGNTIYF.

The V call is TRBV7-2, the J call TRBJ2-4; 7 positions match TRBD1. CDR1 is SGHTA, CDR2 FQGNSA, per germline. The V and J ends lost 5 bases and 0 bases, in that order; junction bases with no gene match: 7. The CDR3 length is 16 residues. This chain's CDR3 is CASSRGTELAKNIQYF. CDR3 nucleotide sequence: TGTGCCAGCAGCAGAGGGACAGAACTAGCCAAAAACATTCAGTACTTC.